This T cell receptor (beta chain) is drawn from a study of cytomegalovirus exposure and HLA in healthy donors. Details on this clone: Its antigen is not identified.

It was with 60 Vbeta and 13 Jbeta primers that the PCR ran. Only in-frame clones appear in the TCRdb table, and some are missing; sequencing was by immunoSEQ multiplex PCR. The table has around 210,000 clones, roughly 81% seen once. The CDR3 has 13 residues. Trimming took off 0 bases at V and 3 bases at J, with 6 bases between the two ends. CDR1 SGHNT and CDR2 YYREEE come from the germline V gene (reference sequence). Study conclusions and caveats: Later analysis identified a missense DCLRE1C variant that was linked to TCR beta V- and J-gene trimming. In a later analysis, an Asian-associated ancestry cluster reportedly showed fewer N-insertions than the roughly 700-donor mean.

Healthy bone marrow donors made up the donors. The chain links TRBV5-4 to TRBJ1-2; D not certain. The sequence was obtained from a girl aged 2-15 years in good health and CMV-seronegative. Sequencing was performed on PBMCs. Written as DNA, the CDR3 is TGTGCCAGCAGCTTGGCCCCGGACTATGGCTACACCTTC. This codes for CASSLAPDYGYTF. The full variable domain, in which reference TRBV5-4 and TRBJ1-2 provide the parts outside the CDR3, is ETGVTQSPTHLIKTRGQQVTLRCSSQSGHNTVSWYQQALGQGPQFIFQYYREEENGRGNFPPRFSGLQFPNYSSELNVNALELDDSALYLCASSLAPDYGYTFGSGTRLTVV.